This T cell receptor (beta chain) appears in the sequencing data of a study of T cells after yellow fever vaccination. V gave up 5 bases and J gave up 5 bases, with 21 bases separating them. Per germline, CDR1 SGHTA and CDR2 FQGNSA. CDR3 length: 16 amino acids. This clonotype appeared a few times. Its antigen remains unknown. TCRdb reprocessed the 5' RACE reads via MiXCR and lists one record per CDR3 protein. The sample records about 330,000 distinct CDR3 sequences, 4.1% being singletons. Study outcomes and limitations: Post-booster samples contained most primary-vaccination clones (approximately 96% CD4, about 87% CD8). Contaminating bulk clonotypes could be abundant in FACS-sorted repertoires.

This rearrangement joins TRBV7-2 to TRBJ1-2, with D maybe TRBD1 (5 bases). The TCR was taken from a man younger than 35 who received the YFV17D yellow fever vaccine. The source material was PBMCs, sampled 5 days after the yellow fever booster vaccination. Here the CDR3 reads CASSKRPGGVDYGYTF. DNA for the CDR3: TGTGCCAGCAGCAAGCGCCCGGGGGGGGTAGATTATGGCTACACCTTC.